Below, 5 T cell receptor beta chains from the same sample are listed, as sequenced in a study of identifying expanded T cells in peripheral blood (dated by TCRdb to between 2018 and 2021). Receptor amplification or capture employed the immunoSEQ multiplex PCR assay. TCRdb re-hosts the immuneACCESS table, in-frame sequences only. Its copies lack some clones; in the studies checked, an unresolved V gene accounts for under half of them, and the cause for the rest is not known. The sample has under 150,000 clones on record, around 88% of them singletons. The ten largest clones represent around 8.4% of the sample. The sequencing sample was made of blood. These TCRs come from a person between 18 and 69 years old in good health.

The chain combines TRBV7-2 with TRBJ2-7; maybe TRBD1 (5 bases). V was shortened by 3 bases and J by 0 bases, with 18 bases between the two germline ends. This CDR3 comprises 17 residues. CDR1 SGHTA and CDR2 FQGNSA come from the germline V gene. Here the CDR3 reads CASSFGGAPKDSYEQYF. The CDR3 DNA reads TGTGCCAGCAGCTTTGGTGGGGCCCCTAAGGACTCCTACGAGCAGTACTTC.

This chain links TRBV7-9 with TRBJ2-7, with D uncertain. The CDR3 extends over 15 amino acids. V was clipped by 1 base and J by 4 bases, with 14 bases between them. CDR1 is SEHNR, CDR2 FQNEAQ, per germline (reference sequence). CDR3 nucleotides: TGTGCCAGCAGCTTAGATAAGGGCCTCAAATACGAGCAGTACTTC. Translation: CASSLDKGLKYEQYF.

The chain uses TRBV25-1 and TRBJ1-1, with unresolved D. Looked up from germline, CDR1 is MGHDK and CDR2 is SYGVNS. Trimming cost V 3 bases and J 0 bases, with 11 bases left between them. This CDR3 has 15 amino acids. CDR3 DNA sequence: TGTGCCAGCAGTGAGGGCCTTCCCATGAACACTGAAGCTTTCTTT. Protein: CASSEGLPMNTEAFF.

V and J are TRBV5-1 and TRBJ1-1; 7 positions agree with TRBD1. Germline V gene lookup returns CDR1 SGHRS and CDR2 YFSETQ. V lost 4 bases, J lost 4 bases, and 7 bases stayed unmatched. The CDR3 consists of 14 residues. The CDR3, as DNA: TGCGCCAGCAGCCGGAGACAGGGTGGCACTGAAGCTTTCTTT. It encodes CASSRRQGGTEAFF.

CDR3 DNA sequence: TGTGCCAGCAGTTTTTCGGGACTGGCAGCTAACTATGGCTACACCTTC. Translated, it gives CASSFSGLAANYGYTF. V is TRBV28 and J is TRBJ1-2; possible D gene TRBD1, 5 bases. This CDR3 comprises 16 residues. V was shortened by 3 bases and J by 0 bases, with 14 bases between the two germline ends. Germline V gene data show CDR1 as MDHEN and CDR2 as SYDVKM.